This T cell receptor (beta chain) was recorded in a study of cytomegalovirus exposure and HLA in healthy donors. The PCR made use of 60 Vbeta and 13 Jbeta primers. Profiling relied on immunoSEQ multiplex PCR, and the TCRdb table lists in-frame clones only, not all of them. The sample includes more than 150,000 clones, about 82% of them seen just once. This clone appeared once. The antigen is undetermined. Study results and caveats: The classifier was said to identify cytomegalovirus status with high specificity and sensitivity. Because they were indistinguishable, some V segments, including TRBV6-2 and TRBV6-3, were excluded. A later analysis revealed that TCR association rates differed between HLA loci, peaking at DRB1 and bottoming out at HLA-C. Later work showed greater clonal expansion in HLA-associated TCR beta chains than in equally common others.

The length of the CDR3 is 13 residues. V was trimmed by 5 bases and J by 5 bases, leaving 10 bases between them. Per germline, CDR1 MNHEY and CDR2 SVGAGI. The receptor was isolated from a man between 18 and 29 years old in good health and CMV-seronegative. The genes are TRBV6-5 and TRBJ1-5, with D uncertain. What was sequenced was PBMCs. CDR3 coding DNA: TGTGCCAGCAGTAGAAGGGAGTATCAGCCCCAGCATTTT. Translating it yields CASSRREYQPQHF.